This T cell receptor beta chain was profiled in a study of blood T cell repertoires in COVID-19. The CDR3 length is 13 residues. Per the germline V gene, CDR1 is SGHTA and CDR2 is FQGTGA. V was pared by 5 bases and J by 7 bases, with 12 bases between. Only in-frame clones appear in the TCRdb table, and some are missing; sequencing was by immunoSEQ multiplex PCR. The sample consists of more than 85,000 clones, 80% to 95% of them appearing once. The sample comprised peripheral blood. The clonotype was recovered from a man aged 60-69 years with acute or convalescent COVID-19. V is TRBV7-3 and J is TRBJ1-5, with D maybe TRBD1 (5 bases). This chain's CDR3 is CASSQGLGQPQHF. CDR3 coding DNA: TGTGCCAGCAGCCAGGGTCTTGGGCAGCCCCAGCATTTT.